This T cell receptor (beta chain) stems from a study of T cell responses to AZD1222 COVID-19 vaccine. Study context: Samples with a second dose at about 4 or about 12 weeks were pooled together.

Findings and caveats of the study: Baseline seropositives among AZD1222 recipients totaled only six. Nearly half of the spike-specific TCRs reportedly recognize variant regions that carry no mutations.

The repertoire was sequenced with immunoSEQ multiplex PCR; TCRdb's copy has only in-frame clones and lacks some. The sample contains about 110,000 clones, 89% of which appear only once. V shed 0 bases and J shed 0 bases, with 9 bases lying between them. The CDR3 spans 17 residues. In germline, CDR1 is SGHDN, CDR2 FVKESK. This clone was detected a few times. Its antigen is as yet unknown. V is TRBV14 and J is TRBJ1-6, with D uncertain. Sequenced material: peripheral blood, taken on day 0 of AZD1222 vaccination. This receptor was identified in an adult in good health. Here the CDR3 DNA reads TGTGCCAGCAGCCAAGAGGTAAATAGCTCCTATAATTCACCCCTCCACTTT. Protein: CASSQEVNSSYNSPLHF.